This is a list of T cell receptor beta chains from one sample in a study of shared clonotypes between healthy human individuals. Assay: immunoSEQ multiplex PCR; the TCRdb copy retains only in-frame clones and omits some. The repertoire consists of hundreds of thousands of clones, with roughly 98% occurring once and the leading ten covering approximately 0.3%. The material sequenced was naive CD8+ T cells sorted from blood. The receptors stem from a man aged 30-40 years in good health. CDR3s include the opening cysteine and the closing phenylalanine or tryptophan. The D gene is left open where the match is weak. Not every row has a clone size; where given, it reads once, few, many or a size class.

d_gene: -
abundance: -
v_gene: TRBV10-2
len: 16
j_gene: TRBJ2-1
CDR3aa: CASSESGGLSYNEQFF
CDR3nt: TGCGCCAGCAGTGAGAGTGGGGGCCTCTCCTACAATGAGCAGTTCTTC

d_gene: TRBD2
abundance: -
v_gene: TRBV11-2
len: 18
j_gene: TRBJ2-3
CDR3aa: CASSPKGLADFSTDTQYF
CDR3nt: TGTGCCAGCAGTCCAAAGGGACTAGCGGACTTTAGCACAGATACGCAGTATTTT

d_gene: -
abundance: once
v_gene: TRBV9
len: 15
j_gene: TRBJ1-1
CDR3aa: CASSVPDGLNTEAFF
CDR3nt: TGTGCCAGCAGCGTTCCGGACGGATTGAACACTGAAGCTTTCTTT

d_gene: TRBD2
abundance: -
v_gene: TRBV4-1
len: 15
j_gene: TRBJ2-1
CDR3aa: CASSQPGLANNEQFF
CDR3nt: TGCGCCAGCAGCCAACCGGGACTAGCGAACAATGAGCAGTTCTTC

d_gene: -
abundance: -
v_gene: TRBV29-1
len: 13
j_gene: TRBJ2-5
CDR3aa: CSVELANQETQYF
CDR3nt: TGCAGCGTTGAACTCGCGAACCAAGAGACCCAGTACTTC

d_gene: TRBD2
abundance: -
v_gene: TRBV5-8
len: 15
j_gene: TRBJ2-1
CDR3aa: CASSFGLAAYHEQFF
CDR3nt: TGTGCCAGCAGCTTCGGACTAGCGGCCTATCATGAGCAGTTCTTC

d_gene: -
abundance: -
v_gene: TRBV4-2
len: 15
j_gene: TRBJ2-7
CDR3aa: CASSQAVGDTYEQYF
CDR3nt: TGTGCCAGCAGCCAAGCTGTGGGGGACACCTACGAGCAGTACTTC

d_gene: -
abundance: -
v_gene: TRBV30
len: 13
j_gene: TRBJ2-5
CDR3aa: CAWSVGQQETQYF
CDR3nt: TGTGCCTGGAGTGTCGGACAACAAGAGACCCAGTACTTC

d_gene: -
abundance: -
v_gene: TRBV15
len: 15
j_gene: TRBJ2-1
CDR3aa: CATSRRENSYNEQFF
CDR3nt: TGTGCCACCAGCAGACGGGAAAACTCCTACAATGAGCAGTTCTTC

d_gene: -
abundance: -
v_gene: TRBV27
len: 12
j_gene: TRBJ1-5
CDR3aa: CATGPPSLPQHF
CDR3nt: TGTGCCACCGGCCCCCCTTCATTGCCCCAGCATTTT

d_gene: TRBD2
abundance: -
v_gene: TRBV15
len: 16
j_gene: TRBJ2-1
CDR3aa: CATSRDSGSGSNEQFF
CDR3nt: TGTGCCACCAGCAGAGATAGTGGTAGCGGGAGTAATGAGCAGTTCTTC

d_gene: TRBD2
abundance: -
v_gene: TRBV5-6
len: 16
j_gene: TRBJ2-7
CDR3aa: CASSLAGAGATYEQYF
CDR3nt: TGTGCCAGCAGCTTGGCCGGGGCGGGAGCAACGTACGAGCAGTACTTC

d_gene: TRBD1
abundance: -
v_gene: TRBV27
len: 12
j_gene: TRBJ1-2
CDR3aa: CATSAGGNGYTF
CDR3nt: TGTGCCACCTCGGCAGGGGGAAATGGCTACACCTTC

d_gene: TRBD2
abundance: -
v_gene: TRBV7-8
len: 15
j_gene: TRBJ2-5
CDR3aa: CASRTSGANRETQYF
CDR3nt: TGTGCCAGCCGAACTAGCGGGGCCAATAGGGAGACCCAGTACTTC

d_gene: -
abundance: once
v_gene: TRBV14
len: 11
j_gene: TRBJ2-7
CDR3aa: CASSQGWEQYF
CDR3nt: TGTGCCAGCAGCCAAGGCTGGGAGCAGTACTTC

d_gene: -
abundance: -
v_gene: TRBV18
len: 14
j_gene: TRBJ2-5
CDR3aa: CASSSAGRMETQYF
CDR3nt: TGTGCCAGCTCATCGGCCGGCAGGATGGAGACCCAGTACTTC

d_gene: TRBD1
abundance: -
v_gene: TRBV27
len: 15
j_gene: TRBJ2-7
CDR3aa: CASSPWTGEGAEQYF
CDR3nt: TGTGCCAGCAGCCCATGGACAGGGGAGGGTGCCGAGCAGTACTTC

d_gene: TRBD1
abundance: -
v_gene: TRBV18
len: 15
j_gene: TRBJ2-7
CDR3aa: CASSSPGQGAYEQYF
CDR3nt: TGTGCCAGCTCATCACCGGGACAGGGGGCCTACGAGCAGTACTTC

d_gene: -
abundance: -
v_gene: TRBV7-6
len: 17
j_gene: TRBJ1-4
CDR3aa: CASSLSVPRATNEKLFF
CDR3nt: TGTGCCAGCAGCTTATCCGTCCCGAGGGCAACTAATGAAAAACTGTTTTTT

d_gene: -
abundance: -
v_gene: TRBV13
len: 15
j_gene: TRBJ2-1
CDR3aa: CASSLGFGTLNEQFF
CDR3nt: TGTGCCAGCAGCTTAGGCTTCGGGACTCTCAATGAGCAGTTCTTC

d_gene: TRBD2
abundance: -
v_gene: TRBV10-3
len: 16
j_gene: TRBJ2-1
CDR3aa: CAISGGTSSVDNEQFF
CDR3nt: TGTGCCATCAGTGGCGGGACTAGCTCAGTCGACAATGAGCAGTTCTTC

d_gene: -
abundance: once
v_gene: TRBV5-1
len: 16
j_gene: TRBJ2-5
CDR3aa: CASSPRPRDTQETQYF
CDR3nt: TGCGCCAGCAGCCCCAGACCCCGGGACACCCAAGAGACCCAGTACTTC

d_gene: -
abundance: few
v_gene: TRBV6-1
len: 13
j_gene: TRBJ2-2
CDR3aa: CASSEGDTGELFF
CDR3nt: TGTGCCAGCAGTGAAGGTGACACCGGGGAGCTGTTTTTT

d_gene: -
abundance: -
v_gene: TRBV2
len: 11
j_gene: TRBJ2-7
CDR3aa: CALRGADEQYF
CDR3nt: TGTGCCCTCAGGGGGGCTGACGAGCAGTACTTC

d_gene: -
abundance: -
v_gene: TRBV7-3
len: 15
j_gene: TRBJ2-1
CDR3aa: CASSLSRGSYNEQFF
CDR3nt: TGTGCCAGCAGCTTATCACGGGGCTCCTACAATGAGCAGTTCTTC

d_gene: -
abundance: -
v_gene: TRBV7-2
len: 11
j_gene: TRBJ2-7
CDR3aa: CASSVSYEQYF
CDR3nt: TGTGCCAGCAGCGTCTCCTACGAGCAGTACTTC

d_gene: -
abundance: -
v_gene: TRBV15
len: 14
j_gene: TRBJ2-3
CDR3aa: CATSRDHGGDTQYF
CDR3nt: TGTGCCACCAGCAGAGATCATGGAGGAGATACGCAGTATTTT

d_gene: -
abundance: -
v_gene: TRBV9
len: 11
j_gene: TRBJ2-2
CDR3aa: CATEGGGELFF
CDR3nt: TGTGCCACCGAGGGGGGCGGGGAGCTGTTTTTT

d_gene: -
abundance: -
v_gene: TRBV10-1
len: 14
j_gene: TRBJ2-1
CDR3aa: CASSGLPGFDEQFF
CDR3nt: TGCGCCAGCAGTGGACTTCCAGGGTTCGATGAGCAGTTCTTC

d_gene: -
abundance: few
v_gene: TRBV11-2
len: 15
j_gene: TRBJ1-5
CDR3aa: CASSPGGGDRQPQHF
CDR3nt: TGTGCCAGCAGCCCGGGGGGAGGCGATCGGCAGCCCCAGCATTTT

d_gene: -
abundance: -
v_gene: TRBV9
len: 15
j_gene: TRBJ1-1
CDR3aa: CASSKGDTRGAEAFF
CDR3nt: TGTGCCAGCAGCAAAGGGGACACCCGGGGGGCTGAAGCTTTCTTT

d_gene: -
abundance: once
v_gene: TRBV6-5
len: 16
j_gene: TRBJ2-1
CDR3aa: CASSYSSDSLGNEQFF
CDR3nt: TGTGCCAGCAGTTACTCGTCGGACTCACTTGGGAATGAGCAGTTCTTC

d_gene: TRBD2
abundance: -
v_gene: TRBV10-3
len: 13
j_gene: TRBJ2-7
CDR3aa: CAIKGGSSYEQYF
CDR3nt: TGTGCCATCAAGGGCGGGAGCTCCTACGAGCAGTACTTC

d_gene: TRBD1
abundance: -
v_gene: TRBV19
len: 15
j_gene: TRBJ2-3
CDR3aa: CASRTGGGGTDTQYF
CDR3nt: TGTGCCAGTAGGACAGGGGGCGGTGGCACAGATACGCAGTATTTT

d_gene: -
abundance: -
v_gene: TRBV11-2
len: 15
j_gene: TRBJ2-1
CDR3aa: CASSFRVPSYNEQFF
CDR3nt: TGTGCCAGCAGCTTTCGCGTACCCTCCTACAATGAGCAGTTCTTC

d_gene: TRBD2
abundance: -
v_gene: TRBV7-9
len: 15
j_gene: TRBJ2-7
CDR3aa: CASSFPSGREYEQYF
CDR3nt: TGTGCCAGCAGCTTTCCTAGCGGGAGAGAGTACGAGCAGTACTTC

d_gene: TRBD1
abundance: -
v_gene: TRBV30
len: 14
j_gene: TRBJ2-5
CDR3aa: CAWMTTGGEETQYF
CDR3nt: TGTGCCTGGATGACGACAGGGGGCGAGGAGACCCAGTACTTC

d_gene: -
abundance: once
v_gene: TRBV6-5
len: 15
j_gene: TRBJ2-7
CDR3aa: CASSITSGAAYEQYF
CDR3nt: TGTGCCAGCAGTATTACATCCGGCGCAGCCTACGAGCAGTACTTC

d_gene: TRBD1
abundance: once
v_gene: TRBV6-1
len: 15
j_gene: TRBJ2-7
CDR3aa: CASSAPGQGSYEQYF
CDR3nt: TGTGCCAGCAGTGCCCCAGGACAGGGGTCCTACGAGCAGTACTTC

d_gene: -
abundance: -
v_gene: TRBV5-4
len: 17
j_gene: TRBJ2-5
CDR3aa: CASAELGNPGLQETQYF
CDR3nt: TGTGCCAGCGCCGAACTCGGAAACCCGGGACTTCAAGAGACCCAGTACTTC

d_gene: -
abundance: -
v_gene: TRBV4-3
len: 15
j_gene: TRBJ2-7
CDR3aa: CASSQEAGLTYEQYF
CDR3nt: TGCGCCAGCAGCCAAGAGGCGGGTTTAACCTACGAGCAGTACTTC

d_gene: -
abundance: -
v_gene: TRBV27
len: 16
j_gene: TRBJ1-1
CDR3aa: CASSLGPGTLNTEAFF
CDR3nt: TGTGCCAGCAGTTTAGGTCCAGGGACTTTGAACACTGAAGCTTTCTTT

d_gene: TRBD1
abundance: -
v_gene: TRBV6-6
len: 16
j_gene: TRBJ1-5
CDR3aa: CASSYLRQGSNQPQHF
CDR3nt: TGTGCCAGCAGTTACTTGCGACAGGGAAGCAATCAGCCCCAGCATTTT

d_gene: -
abundance: once
v_gene: TRBV7-9
len: 14
j_gene: TRBJ2-7
CDR3aa: CASSPRQKPYEQYF
CDR3nt: TGTGCCAGCAGCCCAAGACAGAAGCCCTACGAGCAGTACTTC